The 20 T cell receptor beta chains presented below share a single source sample, sequenced in a study of blood T cell repertoires in COVID-19. Clones were read by immunoSEQ multiplex PCR, and TCRdb kept only the in-frame ones, dropping some. This table has 100,000 to 150,000 clones, about 81% appearing once. Sequencing used peripheral blood. These receptor sequences come from a woman between 45 and 60 years old with acute or convalescent COVID-19.

V usage is TRBV9 and J usage is TRBJ2-3, with TRBD2 matching 14 bases. The CDR3 has 16 residues. Germline V gene sequence: CDR1 SGDLS, CDR2 YYNGEE. With V trimmed by 2 bases and J by 6 bases, 5 bases remained unmatched. This CDR3 reads CASSVGTSGSGDTQYF. DNA of the CDR3: TGTGCCAGCAGCGTCGGGACTAGCGGGAGTGGGGATACGCAGTATTTT.

This chain links TRBV5-1 with TRBJ2-6; D uncertain. V lost 4 bases and J lost 1, with 9 bases in between. The germline V gene has CDR1 SGHRS and CDR2 YFSETQ. The CDR3 is 15 amino acids. CDR3 amino acids: CASSIALSGANVLTF. The CDR3 nucleotides are TGCGCCAGCAGCATAGCCCTTTCTGGGGCCAACGTCCTGACTTTC.

The rearrangement joins TRBV5-1 to TRBJ2-5; 12 bases map to TRBD2. The CDR3 runs to 16 residues. CDR1 and CDR2 (germline): SGHRS, YFSETQ. The J segment lost 4 bases and the V segment lost 0 bases, leaving 4 bases of the junction unmatched. CDR3 protein: CASSLALAGGAETQYF. The CDR3 DNA sequence: TGCGCCAGCAGCTTGGCCCTAGCGGGAGGGGCAGAGACCCAGTACTTC. Filled out from reference TRBV5-1 and TRBJ2-5, the complete variable domain reads KAGVTQTPRYLIKTRGQQVTLSCSPISGHRSVSWYQQTPGQGLQFLFEYFSETQRNKGNFPGRFSGRQFSNSRSEMNVSTLELGDSALYLCASSLALAGGAETQYFGPGTRLLVL.

The chain carries TRBV30 and TRBJ2-5; D might be TRBD2 (7 bases). V was pared by 6 bases and J by 2 bases, with 16 bases between. The CDR3 has 14 amino acids. Per the germline V gene, CDR1 is GTSNPN and CDR2 is SVGIG (reference sequence). CDR3 region: CACGGGQGQETQYF. CDR3 nucleotides: TGTGCCTGTGGGGGGGGACAAGGACAAGAGACCCAGTACTTC. Filled out from reference TRBV30 and TRBJ2-5, the complete variable domain reads SQTIHQWPATLVQPVGSPLSLECTVEGTSNPNLYWYRQAAGRGLQLLFYSVGIGQISSEVPQNLSASRPQDRQFILSSKKLLLSDSGFYLCACGGGQGQETQYFGPGTRLLVL.

The rearrangement uses TRBV19 and TRBJ2-1; tentative D call: TRBD2 (5 bases). The V and J ends lost 7 bases and 3 bases respectively, with 7 bases between them. The germline V gene has CDR1 LNHDA and CDR2 SQIVND (reference sequence). The CDR3 is 12 amino acids. CDR3 DNA sequence: TGTGCCAGTAAAGCGGTCTACAATGAGCAGTTCTTC. Amino acids: CASKAVYNEQFF.

This clone turned up a few times. This chain links TRBV5-5 with TRBJ2-5; D possibly corresponds to TRBD2 (5 bases). The germline CDR1 and CDR2 sequences are SGHKS and YYEKEE (reference sequence). V was pared by 1 base and J by 1 base, with 11 bases between. CDR3 length equals 15 residues. CDR3 residues: CASSLSWELQETQYF. The CDR3 bases are TGTGCCAGCAGCTTGAGTTGGGAGCTCCAAGAGACCCAGTACTTC.

CDR3 nucleotides: TGTGCCATCAGTGAGTCAGGACAGTTTGAGCAGTACTTC. Amino acids: CAISESGQFEQYF. This chain joins TRBV10-3 and TRBJ2-7; a weak D match, TRBD1 (6 bases). Deletions cut 0 bases from V and 7 bases from J, with 10 bases between. The CDR3 spans 13 residues. Germline lookup yields CDR1 ENHRY and CDR2 SYGVKD.

This rearrangement joins TRBV28 to TRBJ2-4; TRBD1 might be the D (7 bases). Trimming removed 2 bases from V and 6 bases from J, with 11 bases in between. The CDR3 covers 14 residues. Germline V gives CDR1 MDHEN, CDR2 SYDVKM. This CDR3 reads CASSLRQGGNIQYF. In nucleotides, the CDR3 is TGTGCCAGCAGTTTAAGGCAGGGGGGAAACATTCAGTACTTC. Together with reference TRBV28 and TRBJ2-4, the CDR3 gives the full variable domain: DVKVTQSSRYLVKRTGEKVFLECVQDMDHENMFWYRQDPGLGLRLIYFSYDVKMKEKGDIPEGYSVSREKKERFSLILESASTNQTSMYLCASSLRQGGNIQYFGAGTRLSVL.

V gene TRBV27 combines with J gene TRBJ2-2; D perhaps matches TRBD2 (5 bases). Looked up from germline, CDR1 is MNHEY and CDR2 is SMNVEV (reference sequence). This CDR3 has 13 amino acids. V lost 7 bases and J lost 6, with 12 bases in between. Here the CDR3 reads CASNILGSGELFF. In nucleotides, the CDR3 is TGTGCCAGCAACATACTAGGCTCCGGGGAGCTGTTTTTT.

Only one count was recorded for this clone. The chain carries TRBV28 and TRBJ2-5; 9 bases are a match to TRBD1. V dropped 6 bases and J dropped 4; count of bases not matched to a gene: 6. The CDR3 length is 14 residues. Germline V lookup: CDR1 MDHEN, CDR2 SYDVKM. The CDR3: CASRGTGRGETQYF. The CDR3 DNA sequence: TGTGCCAGCAGGGGGACAGGGAGAGGAGAGACCCAGTACTTC.

The chain recombines TRBV7-9 with TRBJ1-3; tentative D call: TRBD1 (5 bases). V was cut by 2 bases and J by 0 bases, with 8 bases left in between. This CDR3 contains 15 residues. Germline CDR1 and CDR2: SEHNR and FQNEAQ (reference sequence). The DNA of the CDR3 is TGTGCCAGCAGCTTAACTGGGGCCTCTGGAAACACCATATATTTT. Amino acid sequence: CASSLTGASGNTIYF.

J is TRBJ1-4 and V is TRBV5-1, with 8 positions matching TRBD1. Germline lookup yields CDR1 SGHRS and CDR2 YFSETQ. CDR3 length equals 15 residues. Trimming took 1 base from V and 7 from J; bases not matched to a gene: 6. DNA for the CDR3: TGCGCCAGCAGCTTGACAGGGGGAGGAGGTGAAAAACTGTTTTTT. It codes for CASSLTGGGGEKLFF.

The chain employs TRBV15 and TRBJ2-1; 14 bases are a match to TRBD2. The CDR3 runs to 16 residues. Losses at the gene ends were 2 bases for V and 7 bases for J; bases not matched to a gene: 4. Germline V gene sequence: CDR1 LNHNV, CDR2 YYDKDF (reference sequence). The CDR3 region is CATSRSGLAGVNEQFF. CDR3 coding DNA: TGTGCCACCAGCAGATCGGGACTAGCGGGAGTTAATGAGCAGTTCTTC.

This clone was seen more than once but under ten times. This chain links TRBV19 with TRBJ2-5, with D possibly matching TRBD2 (5 bases). The V end was cut by 5 bases, the J end by 4 bases, with 14 bases between. Germline CDR1 and CDR2: LNHDA and SQIVND (reference sequence). CDR3 length: 14 amino acids. Here the CDR3 reads CASSGGGWLETQYF. CDR3 coding DNA: TGTGCCAGTAGTGGAGGAGGTTGGTTAGAGACCCAGTACTTC.

To note about this clone: An end of the junction differs from the germline gene, which may be a read error. The chain joins TRBV5-5 to TRBJ1-4; 9 bases line up with TRBD1. This CDR3 comprises 14 residues. Germline-derived CDR1 and CDR2 are SGHKS and YYEKEE (reference sequence). CDR3 loop: CASSLGQGREKLFF. The CDR3 DNA is TGTGCCAGCAGTTTGGGACAGGGACGTGAAAAACTGTTTTTT.

Here the CDR3 reads CASRDRQTEAFF. The CDR3 DNA reads TGTGCCAGCAGAGATCGACAGACTGAAGCTTTCTTT. The V call is TRBV12-3 or TRBV12-4, the J call TRBJ1-1; tentative D call: TRBD1 (5 bases). The CDR3 has 12 amino acids. V was cut by 6 bases and J by 5 bases, with 10 bases left in between.

In its sample, this clone was seen a few times. The V gene is TRBV10-3, the J gene TRBJ2-1; 8 bases match TRBD2. V lost 3 bases to trimming and J lost 4 bases; unmatched junction nucleotides: 5. This CDR3 contains 15 residues. Germline-derived CDR1 and CDR2 are ENHRY and SYGVKD. CDR3 bases: TGTGCCATCAGTGAAGGGGCGGGGGGATACAATGAGCAGTTCTTC. Protein sequence: CAISEGAGGYNEQFF.

This clone was counted a few times. The chain employs TRBV7-8 and TRBJ2-5; 8 bases are shared with TRBD2. Germline V lookup: CDR1 SGHVS, CDR2 FQNEAQ. This CDR3 has 15 residues. V dropped 5 bases and J dropped 5; count of bases not matched to a gene: 10. This chain's CDR3 is CASSPYSASGETQYF. CDR3 coding DNA: TGTGCCAGCAGCCCTTACTCGGCTAGCGGGGAGACCCAGTACTTC.

The genes are TRBV2 and TRBJ1-3; no reliable D call. V lost 3 bases to trimming and J lost 0 bases, with 6 bases between them. The CDR3 totals 14 residues. From germline, CDR1 is SNHLY and CDR2 FYNNEI. CDR3 coding DNA: TGTGCCAGCAGTGACGGGGTCTCTGGAAACACCATATATTTT. Translating gives CASSDGVSGNTIYF.

The chain employs TRBV9 and TRBJ1-2; possibly TRBD1 for D (5 bases). In germline, CDR1 is SGDLS, CDR2 YYNGEE. V was shortened by 0 bases and J by 8 bases, with 20 bases between the two germline ends. The CDR3 covers 16 residues. Here the CDR3 DNA reads TGTGCCAGCAGCGTAGGGACCCAGGGCCTTTCTATAGGCTACACCTTC. Translation gives CASSVGTQGLSIGYTF.